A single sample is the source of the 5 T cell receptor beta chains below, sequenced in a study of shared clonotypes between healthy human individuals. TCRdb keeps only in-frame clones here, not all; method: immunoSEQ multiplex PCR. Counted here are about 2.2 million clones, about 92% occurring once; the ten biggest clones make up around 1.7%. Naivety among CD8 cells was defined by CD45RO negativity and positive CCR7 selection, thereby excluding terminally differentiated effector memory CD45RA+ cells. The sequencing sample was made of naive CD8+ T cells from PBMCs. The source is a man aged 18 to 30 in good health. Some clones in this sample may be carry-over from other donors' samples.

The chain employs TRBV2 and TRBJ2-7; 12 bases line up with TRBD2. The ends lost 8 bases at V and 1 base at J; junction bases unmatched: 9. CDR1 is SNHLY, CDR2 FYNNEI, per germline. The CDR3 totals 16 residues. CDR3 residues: CASRMTSGRGSYEQYF. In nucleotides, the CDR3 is TGTGCCAGCCGAATGACTAGCGGGAGAGGGTCCTACGAGCAGTACTTC.

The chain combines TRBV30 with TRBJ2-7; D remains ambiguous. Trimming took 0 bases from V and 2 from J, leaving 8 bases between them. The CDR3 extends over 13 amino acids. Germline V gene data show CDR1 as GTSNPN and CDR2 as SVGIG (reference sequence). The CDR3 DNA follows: TGTGCCTGGAGTGTGCGCCGACCCTACGAGCAGTACTTC. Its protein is CAWSVRRPYEQYF.

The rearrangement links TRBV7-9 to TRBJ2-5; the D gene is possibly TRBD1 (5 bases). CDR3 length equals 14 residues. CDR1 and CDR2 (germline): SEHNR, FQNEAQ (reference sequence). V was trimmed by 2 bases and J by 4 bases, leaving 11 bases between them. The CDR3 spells CASSLKGLRETQYF. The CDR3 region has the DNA TGTGCCAGCAGCTTAAAGGGGTTAAGAGAGACCCAGTACTTC.

The CDR3 region has the DNA TGTGCCAGCGGGACGCAAGGCGACGTCCCCCACGAGCAGTACTTC. It translates to CASGTQGDVPHEQYF. This rearrangement joins TRBV7-2 to TRBJ2-7; D might be TRBD1 or TRBD2, each matching 5 bases. This CDR3 spans 15 amino acids. Trimming shortened V by 8 bases and J by 5 bases, and 22 bases separated the two germline ends. Germline values: CDR1 SGHTA, CDR2 FQGNSA.

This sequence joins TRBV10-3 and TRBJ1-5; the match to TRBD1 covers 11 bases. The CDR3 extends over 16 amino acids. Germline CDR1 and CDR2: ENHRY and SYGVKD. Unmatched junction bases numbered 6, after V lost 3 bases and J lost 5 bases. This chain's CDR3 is CAISDRTGGRDQPQHF. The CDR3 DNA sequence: TGTGCCATCAGTGATAGGACAGGGGGCCGCGATCAGCCCCAGCATTTT.